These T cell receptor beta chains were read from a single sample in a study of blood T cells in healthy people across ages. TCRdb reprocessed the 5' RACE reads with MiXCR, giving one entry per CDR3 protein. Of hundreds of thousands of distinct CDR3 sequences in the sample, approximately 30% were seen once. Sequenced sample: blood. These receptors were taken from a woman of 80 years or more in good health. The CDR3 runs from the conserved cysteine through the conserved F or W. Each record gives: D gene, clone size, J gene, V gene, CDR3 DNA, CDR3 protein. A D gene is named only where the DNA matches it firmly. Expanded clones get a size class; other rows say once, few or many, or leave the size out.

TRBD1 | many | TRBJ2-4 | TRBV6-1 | TGTGCCAGCAGTGAAAGGTCAGGGGGAAACATTCAGTACTTC | CASSERSGGNIQYF
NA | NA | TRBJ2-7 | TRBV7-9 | TGTGCCAGCAGCTTAGAACAGGCGCAGCAGTACTTC | CASSLEQAQQYF
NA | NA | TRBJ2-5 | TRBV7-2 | TGTGCCAGCAGCTTAGAAGGGCGCCCCCTGGAGACCCAGTACTTC | CASSLEGRPLETQYF
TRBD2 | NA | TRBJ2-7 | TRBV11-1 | TGTGCCAGCAGCTTAACAAAAACCGAACTAGCGGGGGGGCCTAAGCCCACCTACGAGCAGTACTTC | CASSLTKTELAGGPKPTYEQYF
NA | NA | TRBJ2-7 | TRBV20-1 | TGCAGTGCTAGCCGCGCCCAATACGAGCAGTACTTC | CSASRAQYEQYF
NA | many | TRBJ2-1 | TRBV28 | TGTGCCAGCAGTTTAATGCGGGGTATAGGTGAGCAGTTCTTC | CASSLMRGIGEQFF
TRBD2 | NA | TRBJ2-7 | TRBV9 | TGTGCCGGCAGCGTGCCGACTAGCGGGGGATACAATGAGCAGTACTTC | CAGSVPTSGGYNEQYF
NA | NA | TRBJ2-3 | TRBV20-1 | TGCAGTGCTAGAGATAGGGGTAGCACAGATACGCAGTATTTT | CSARDRGSTDTQYF
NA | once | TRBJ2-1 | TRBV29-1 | TGCCATGGTGTAGGGTCATACAATGAGCAGTTCTTC | CHGVGSYNEQFF
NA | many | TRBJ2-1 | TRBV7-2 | TGTGCCAGCAGCTTAGGGACTTACTCCTACAATGAGCAGTTCTTC | CASSLGTYSYNEQFF
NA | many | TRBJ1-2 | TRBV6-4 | TGTGCCAGCAGTGAAGCGGCAGGCGCCTCCTATGGCTACACCTTC | CASSEAAGASYGYTF
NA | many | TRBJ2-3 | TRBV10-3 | TGTGCCATCAGTGAGTCACCCTCAGGGGGCACAGATACGCAGTATTTT | CAISESPSGGTDTQYF
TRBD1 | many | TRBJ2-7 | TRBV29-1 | TGCAGCGTCGGGACAGCCGACGAGCAGTACTTC | CSVGTADEQYF
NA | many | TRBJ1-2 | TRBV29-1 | TGCAGCGTTTTCACAGAGAACTATGGCTACACCTTC | CSVFTENYGYTF
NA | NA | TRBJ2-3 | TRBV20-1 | TGCAGTGCTAGAGATCTAAGAGATAGCACAGATACGCAGTATTTT | CSARDLRDSTDTQYF
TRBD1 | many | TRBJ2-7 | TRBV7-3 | TGTGCCAGCAGCCCAGGGACAGGGGGAGGGAGCGAGCAGTACTTC | CASSPGTGGGSEQYF
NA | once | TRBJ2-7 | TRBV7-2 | TGTGCCAGCAGCCAAAAGCTACACACCGAGCAGTACTTC | CASSQKLHTEQYF
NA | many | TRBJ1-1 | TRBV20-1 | TGCAGTGCTAGAGATGGACGGGCGAACACTGAAGCTTTCTTT | CSARDGRANTEAFF
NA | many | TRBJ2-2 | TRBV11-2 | TGTGCCAGCAGCTCGGGTACCGGGGAGCTGTTTTTT | CASSSGTGELFF
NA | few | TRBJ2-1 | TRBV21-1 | TGTGCCAGCAGCAATTTGAAGGGACCCACCTACAATGAGCAGTTCTTC | CASSNLKGPTYNEQFF